The T cell receptor (beta chain) described here comes from a study of blood T cell repertoires in COVID-19. Study at large: PBMCs, B-cell-depleted T cells, or T cells were the source of the cDNA or gDNA that made up the material.

Germline V lookup: CDR1 MGHRA, CDR2 YSYEKL. V lost 4 bases, J lost 5 bases, and 11 bases lay in between. The CDR3 length is 13 residues. The assay was immunoSEQ multiplex PCR, and TCRdb's table has in-frame clones only and misses some. The sample consists of some 220,000 clones, more than 80% of them appearing once. The sample was PBMCs or T cells enriched from blood (not recorded which). The chain combines TRBV4-1 with TRBJ2-5; tentative D call: TRBD2 (6 bases). The sequence was collected from a woman between 18 and 29 years old in a cohort exposed to, infected with or recovered from COVID-19 (not recorded which). Here the CDR3 reads CASSPEGLETQYF. CDR3 nucleotide sequence: TGCGCCAGCAGCCCGGAGGGACTGGAGACCCAGTACTTC.